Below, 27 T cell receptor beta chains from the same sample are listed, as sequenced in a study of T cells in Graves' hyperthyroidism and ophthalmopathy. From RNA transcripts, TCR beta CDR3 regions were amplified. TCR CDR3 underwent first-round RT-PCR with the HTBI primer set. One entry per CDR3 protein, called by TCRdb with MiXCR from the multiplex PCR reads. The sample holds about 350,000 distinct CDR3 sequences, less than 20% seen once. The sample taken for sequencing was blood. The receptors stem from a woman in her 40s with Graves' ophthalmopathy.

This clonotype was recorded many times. The CDR3 reads CAWSVEARNEQFF. Written as DNA, the CDR3 is TGTGCCTGGAGTGTAGAGGCGCGGAATGAGCAGTTCTTC. This sequence joins TRBV30 and TRBJ2-1; no definite D call. This CDR3 spans 13 amino acids. Germline values: CDR1 GTSNPN, CDR2 SVGIG (reference sequence). Deletions cut 0 bases from V and 7 bases from J, with 10 bases between.

For the CDR3, the DNA is TGTGCCAGCAGTTACCCTCGACTAGCGGGAGGTCAGGAGACCCAGTACTTC. This gives the protein CASSYPRLAGGQETQYF. The genes are TRBV6-2 or TRBV6-3 and TRBJ2-5; 13 bases match TRBD2. The CDR3 spans 17 residues. After removal of 2 bases from V and 5 bases from J, the junction contained 8 bases not matched to a gene. Germline CDR1 MNHEY, CDR2 SVGEGT.

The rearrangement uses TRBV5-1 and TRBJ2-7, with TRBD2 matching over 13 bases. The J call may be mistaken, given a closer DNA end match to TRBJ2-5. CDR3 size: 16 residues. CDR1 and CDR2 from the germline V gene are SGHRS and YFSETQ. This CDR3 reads CASSLRTSGSRETQYF. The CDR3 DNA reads TGCGCCAGCAGCTTGAGGACTAGCGGGAGCCGAGAGACCCAGTACTTC.

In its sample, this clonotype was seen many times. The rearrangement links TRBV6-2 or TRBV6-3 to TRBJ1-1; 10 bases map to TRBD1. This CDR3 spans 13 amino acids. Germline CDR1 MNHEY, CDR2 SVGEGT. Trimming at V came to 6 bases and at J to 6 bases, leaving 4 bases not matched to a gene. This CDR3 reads CASRRDRGAEAFF. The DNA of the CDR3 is TGTGCCAGCAGGAGGGACAGGGGAGCTGAAGCTTTCTTT.

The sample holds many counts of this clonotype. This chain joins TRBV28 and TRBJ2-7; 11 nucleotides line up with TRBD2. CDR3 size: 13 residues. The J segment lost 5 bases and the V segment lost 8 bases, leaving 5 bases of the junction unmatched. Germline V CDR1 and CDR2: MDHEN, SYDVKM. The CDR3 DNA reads TGTGCCAGCTCTGCTAGCGGGAGGAACGAGCAGTACTTC. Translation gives CASSASGRNEQYF.

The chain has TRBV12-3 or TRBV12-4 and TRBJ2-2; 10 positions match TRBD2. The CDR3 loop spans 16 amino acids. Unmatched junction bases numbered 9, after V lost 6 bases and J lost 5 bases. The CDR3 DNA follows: TGTGCCAGCAGACCAAGCGGGGGGGCTAGGACCGGGGAGCTGTTTTTT. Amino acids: CASRPSGGARTGELFF.

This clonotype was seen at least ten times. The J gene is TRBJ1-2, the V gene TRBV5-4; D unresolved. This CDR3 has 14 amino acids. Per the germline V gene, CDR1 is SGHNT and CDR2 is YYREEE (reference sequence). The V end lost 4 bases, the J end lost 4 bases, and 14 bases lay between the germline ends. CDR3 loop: CASSPTSSGYGYTF. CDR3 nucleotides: TGTGCCAGCAGCCCTACGTCATCTGGCTATGGCTACACCTTC. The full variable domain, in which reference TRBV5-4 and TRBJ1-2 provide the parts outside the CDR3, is ETGVTQSPTHLIKTRGQQVTLRCSSQSGHNTVSWYQQALGQGPQFIFQYYREEENGRGNFPPRFSGLQFPNYSSELNVNALELDDSALYLCASSPTSSGYGYTFGSGTRLTVV.

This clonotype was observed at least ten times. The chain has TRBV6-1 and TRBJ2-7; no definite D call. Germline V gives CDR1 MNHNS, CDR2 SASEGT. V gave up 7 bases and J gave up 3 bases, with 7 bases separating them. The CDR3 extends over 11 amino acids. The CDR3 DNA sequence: TGTGCCAGCATGAACGGCTACGAGCAGTACTTC. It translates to CASMNGYEQYF.

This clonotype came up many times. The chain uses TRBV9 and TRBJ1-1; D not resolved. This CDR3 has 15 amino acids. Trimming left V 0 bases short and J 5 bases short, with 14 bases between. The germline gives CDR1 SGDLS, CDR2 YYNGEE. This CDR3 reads CASSVDGRRNTEAFF. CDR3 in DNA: TGTGCCAGCAGCGTAGATGGACGTAGGAATACTGAAGCTTTCTTT.

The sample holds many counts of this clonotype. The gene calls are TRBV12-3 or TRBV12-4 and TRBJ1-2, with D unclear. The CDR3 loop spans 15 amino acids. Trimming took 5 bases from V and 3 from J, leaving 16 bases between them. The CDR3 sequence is CASSPNLDKYYGYTF. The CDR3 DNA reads TGTGCCAGCAGTCCGAATCTAGACAAGTACTATGGCTACACCTTC.

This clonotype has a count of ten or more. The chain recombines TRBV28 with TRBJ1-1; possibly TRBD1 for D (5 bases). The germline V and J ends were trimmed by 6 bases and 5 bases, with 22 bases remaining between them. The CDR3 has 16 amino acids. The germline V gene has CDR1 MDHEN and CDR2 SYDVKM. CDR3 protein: CASRPPWDGARTEAFF. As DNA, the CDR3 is TGTGCCAGCAGACCCCCCTGGGACGGTGCTCGGACTGAAGCTTTCTTT.

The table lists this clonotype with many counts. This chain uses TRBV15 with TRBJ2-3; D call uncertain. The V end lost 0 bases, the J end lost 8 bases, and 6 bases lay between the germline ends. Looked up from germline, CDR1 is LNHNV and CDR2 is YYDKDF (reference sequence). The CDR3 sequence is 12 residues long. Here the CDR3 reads CATSREGRTQYF. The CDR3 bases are TGTGCCACCAGCAGAGAAGGTCGTACGCAGTATTTT.

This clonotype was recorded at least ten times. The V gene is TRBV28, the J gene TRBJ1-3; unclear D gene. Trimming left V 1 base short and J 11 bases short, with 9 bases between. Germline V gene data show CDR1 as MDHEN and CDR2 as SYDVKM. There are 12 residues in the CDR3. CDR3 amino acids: CASSLFEFPIYF. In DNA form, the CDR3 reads TGTGCCAGCAGTTTATTTGAGTTTCCCATATATTTT.

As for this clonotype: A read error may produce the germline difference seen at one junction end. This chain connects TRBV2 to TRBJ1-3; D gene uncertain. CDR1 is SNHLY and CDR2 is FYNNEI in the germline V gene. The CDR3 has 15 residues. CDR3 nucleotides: TGTGCCAGCAGTGCCCAGCTATCCTCTGGAAACACCATATCTTTT. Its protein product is CASSAQLSSGNTISF. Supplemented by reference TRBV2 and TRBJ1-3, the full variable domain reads EPEVTQTPSHQVTQMGQEVILRCVPISNHLYFYWYRQILGQKVEFLVSFYNNEISEKSEIFDDQFSVERPDGSNFTLKIRSTKLEDSAMYFCASSAQLSSGNTISFGEGSWLTVV.

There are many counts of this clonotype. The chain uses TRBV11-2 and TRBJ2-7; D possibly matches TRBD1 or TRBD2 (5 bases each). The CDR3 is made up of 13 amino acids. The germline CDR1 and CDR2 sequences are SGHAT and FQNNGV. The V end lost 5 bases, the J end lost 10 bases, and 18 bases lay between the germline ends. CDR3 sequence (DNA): TGTGCCAGCAGCAATTCCGGGACCCCGGGTCAGTACTTC. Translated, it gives CASSNSGTPGQYF.

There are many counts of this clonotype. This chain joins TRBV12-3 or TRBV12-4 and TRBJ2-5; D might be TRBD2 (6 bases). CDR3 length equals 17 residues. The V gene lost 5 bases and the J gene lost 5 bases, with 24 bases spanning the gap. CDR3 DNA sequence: TGTGCCAGCAGTCTAGGGACTGGAGGGGCAAGCGTGGAGACCCAGTACTTC. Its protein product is CASSLGTGGASVETQYF.

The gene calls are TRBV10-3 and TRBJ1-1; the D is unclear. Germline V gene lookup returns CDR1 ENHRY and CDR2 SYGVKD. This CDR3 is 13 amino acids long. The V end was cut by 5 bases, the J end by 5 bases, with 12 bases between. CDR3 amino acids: CAISRHDKTEAFF. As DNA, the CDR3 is TGTGCCATCAGTCGGCACGATAAAACTGAAGCTTTCTTT.

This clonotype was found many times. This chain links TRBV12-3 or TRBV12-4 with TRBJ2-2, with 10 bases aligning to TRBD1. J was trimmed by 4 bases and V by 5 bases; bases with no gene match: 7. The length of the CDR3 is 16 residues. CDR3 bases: TGTGCCAGCAGTCCGGGGACAGGGGAGGGCACCGGGGAGCTGTTTTTT. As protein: CASSPGTGEGTGELFF.

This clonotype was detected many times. This CDR3 reads CASRGHASGELFF. The DNA of the CDR3 is TGTGCCAGCAGGGGCCATGCGTCCGGGGAGCTGTTTTTT. The V and J genes are TRBV2 and TRBJ2-2; D remains unclear. V was shortened by 6 bases and J by 6 bases, with 11 bases between the two germline ends. Germline lookup yields CDR1 SNHLY and CDR2 FYNNEI. This CDR3 contains 13 residues.

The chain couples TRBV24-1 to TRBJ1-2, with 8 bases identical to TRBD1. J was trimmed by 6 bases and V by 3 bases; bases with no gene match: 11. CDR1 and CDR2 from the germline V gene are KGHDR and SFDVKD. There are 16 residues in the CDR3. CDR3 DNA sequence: TGTGCCACCAGTGATCCGACAGGGGCGGTAGGAGATGGCTACACCTTC. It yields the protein CATSDPTGAVGDGYTF.

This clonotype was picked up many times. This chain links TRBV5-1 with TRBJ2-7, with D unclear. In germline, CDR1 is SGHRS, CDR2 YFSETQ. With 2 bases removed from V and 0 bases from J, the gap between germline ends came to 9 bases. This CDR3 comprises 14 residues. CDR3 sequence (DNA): TGCGCCAGCAGCTTAAGCTTCGCCTCCTACGAGCAGTACTTC. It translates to CASSLSFASYEQYF.

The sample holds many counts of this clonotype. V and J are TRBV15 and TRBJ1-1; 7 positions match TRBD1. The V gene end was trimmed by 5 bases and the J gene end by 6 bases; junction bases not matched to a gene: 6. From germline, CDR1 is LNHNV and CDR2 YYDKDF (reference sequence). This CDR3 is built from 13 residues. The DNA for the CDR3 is TGTGCCACCAGCGCCCACAGGGGCTCTGAAGCTTTCTTT. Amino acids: CATSAHRGSEAFF.

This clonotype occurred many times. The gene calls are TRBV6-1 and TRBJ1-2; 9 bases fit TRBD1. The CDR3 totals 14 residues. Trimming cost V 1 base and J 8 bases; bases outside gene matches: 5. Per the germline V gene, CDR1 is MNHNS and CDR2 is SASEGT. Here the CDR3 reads CASSEDRGLRGYTF. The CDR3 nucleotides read TGTGCCAGCAGTGAAGACAGGGGGCTAAGGGGCTACACCTTC.

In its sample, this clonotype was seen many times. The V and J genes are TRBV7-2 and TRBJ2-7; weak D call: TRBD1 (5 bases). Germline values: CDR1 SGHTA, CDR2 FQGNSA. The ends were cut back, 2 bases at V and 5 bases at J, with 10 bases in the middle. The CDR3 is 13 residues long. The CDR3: CASSLRQGNEQYF. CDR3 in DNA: TGTGCCAGCAGCTTAAGGCAGGGAAACGAGCAGTACTTC.

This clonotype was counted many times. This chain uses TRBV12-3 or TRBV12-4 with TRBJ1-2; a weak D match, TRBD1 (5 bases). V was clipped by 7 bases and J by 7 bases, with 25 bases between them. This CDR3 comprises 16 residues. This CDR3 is CASTQRGNQRTPGYTF. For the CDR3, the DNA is TGTGCCAGCACGCAGCGGGGGAACCAAAGGACCCCTGGCTACACCTTC.

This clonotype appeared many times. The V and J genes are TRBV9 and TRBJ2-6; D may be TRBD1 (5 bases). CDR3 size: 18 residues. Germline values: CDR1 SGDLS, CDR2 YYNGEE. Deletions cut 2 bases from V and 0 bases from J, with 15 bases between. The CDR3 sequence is CASSVQGGVTSGANVLTF. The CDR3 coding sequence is TGTGCCAGCAGCGTTCAGGGCGGAGTAACCTCTGGGGCCAACGTCCTGACTTTC.

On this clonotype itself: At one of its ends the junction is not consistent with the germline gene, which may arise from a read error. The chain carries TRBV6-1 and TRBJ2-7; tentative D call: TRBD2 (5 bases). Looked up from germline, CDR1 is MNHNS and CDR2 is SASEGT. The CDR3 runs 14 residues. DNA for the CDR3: TGTGCCAGCAGTGAATTTAGCGATCTCTACGAGCAGTCCTTC. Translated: CASSEFSDLYEQSF.